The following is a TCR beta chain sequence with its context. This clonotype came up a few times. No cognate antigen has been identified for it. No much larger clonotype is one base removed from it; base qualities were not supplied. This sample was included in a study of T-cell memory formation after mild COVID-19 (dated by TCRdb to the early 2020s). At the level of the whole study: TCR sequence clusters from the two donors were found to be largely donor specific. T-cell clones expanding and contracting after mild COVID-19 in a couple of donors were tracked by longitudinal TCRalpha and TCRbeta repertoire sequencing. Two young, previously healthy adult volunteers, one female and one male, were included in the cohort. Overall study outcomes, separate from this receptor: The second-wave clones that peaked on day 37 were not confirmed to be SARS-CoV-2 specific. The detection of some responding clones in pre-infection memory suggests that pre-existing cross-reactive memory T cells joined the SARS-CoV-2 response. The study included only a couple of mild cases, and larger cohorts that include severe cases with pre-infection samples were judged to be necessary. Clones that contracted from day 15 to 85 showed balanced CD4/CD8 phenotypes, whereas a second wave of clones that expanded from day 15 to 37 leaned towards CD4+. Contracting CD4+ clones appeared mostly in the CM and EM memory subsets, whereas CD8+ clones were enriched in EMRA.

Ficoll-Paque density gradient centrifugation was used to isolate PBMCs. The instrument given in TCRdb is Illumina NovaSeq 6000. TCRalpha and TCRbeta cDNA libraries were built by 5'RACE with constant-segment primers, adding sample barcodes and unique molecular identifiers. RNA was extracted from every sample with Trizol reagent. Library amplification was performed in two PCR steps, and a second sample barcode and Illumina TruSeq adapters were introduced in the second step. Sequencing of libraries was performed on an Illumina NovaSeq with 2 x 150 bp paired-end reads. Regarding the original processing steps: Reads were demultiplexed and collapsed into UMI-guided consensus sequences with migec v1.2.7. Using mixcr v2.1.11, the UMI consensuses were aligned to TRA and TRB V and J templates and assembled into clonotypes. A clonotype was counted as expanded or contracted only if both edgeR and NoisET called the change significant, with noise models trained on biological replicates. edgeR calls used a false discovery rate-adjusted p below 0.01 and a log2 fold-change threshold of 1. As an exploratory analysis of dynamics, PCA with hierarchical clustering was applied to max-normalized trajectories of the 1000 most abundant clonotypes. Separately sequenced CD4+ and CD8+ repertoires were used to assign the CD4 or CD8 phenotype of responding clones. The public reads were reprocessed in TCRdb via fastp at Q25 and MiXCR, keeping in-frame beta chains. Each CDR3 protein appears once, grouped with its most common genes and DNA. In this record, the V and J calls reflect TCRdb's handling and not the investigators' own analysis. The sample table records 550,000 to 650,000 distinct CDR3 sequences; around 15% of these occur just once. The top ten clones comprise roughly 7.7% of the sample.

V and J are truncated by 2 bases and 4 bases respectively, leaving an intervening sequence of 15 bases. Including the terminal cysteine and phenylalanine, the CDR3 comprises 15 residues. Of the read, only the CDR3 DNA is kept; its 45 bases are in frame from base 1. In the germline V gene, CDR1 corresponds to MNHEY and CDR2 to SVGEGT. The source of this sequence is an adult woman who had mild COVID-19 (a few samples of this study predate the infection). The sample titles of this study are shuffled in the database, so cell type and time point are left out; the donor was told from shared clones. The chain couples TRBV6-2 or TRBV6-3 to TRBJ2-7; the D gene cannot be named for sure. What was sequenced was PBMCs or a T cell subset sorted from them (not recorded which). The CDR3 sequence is CASSYPHWNVYEQYF. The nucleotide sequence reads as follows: TGTGCCAGCAGTTACCCCCACTGGAACGTTTACGAGCAGTACTTC.